These 17 T cell receptor beta chains were all obtained from the same sample, sequenced in a study of PD-1 blockade in mismatch repair-deficient tumors. The assay was immunoSEQ multiplex PCR, and TCRdb's table has in-frame clones only and misses some. The data contain about 79,000 clones, approximately 78% of them singletons. The sequencing here drew on peripheral blood, taken 44 weeks after starting pembrolizumab. The source of these receptors is an adult with mismatch repair-deficient cancer.

V gene TRBV7-2 combines with J gene TRBJ2-1; D may be TRBD2 (5 bases). Deletions cut 1 base from V and 0 bases from J, with 10 bases between. Germline V gene lookup returns CDR1 SGHTA and CDR2 FQGNSA. CDR3 length equals 16 residues. The CDR3 DNA sequence: TGTGCCAGCAGCTTAGACCCGGGGAGCTCCTACAATGAGCAGTTCTTC. It translates to CASSLDPGSSYNEQFF.

J is TRBJ2-1 and V is TRBV5-4; no firm D call. CDR3 length: 13 residues. Trimming cost V 0 bases and J 4 bases, with 5 bases left between them. Germline V lookup: CDR1 SGHNT, CDR2 YYREEE (reference sequence). The CDR3 region is CASSLGAYNEQFF. CDR3 coding DNA: TGTGCCAGCAGCTTGGGGGCTTACAATGAGCAGTTCTTC.

This clone has only a few counts. The chain combines TRBV6-6 with TRBJ1-1; tentatively, D is TRBD1 (6 bases). V lost 2 bases to trimming and J lost 2 bases, with 9 bases between them. Germline CDR1 is MNHNY and CDR2 is SVGAGI (reference sequence). This CDR3 contains 14 residues. CDR3 in DNA: TGTGCCAGCAGTTACGCGGGGACAAACACTGAAGCTTTCTTT. The encoded protein is CASSYAGTNTEAFF.

In this sample, this clone turned up once. The chain recombines TRBV4-2 with TRBJ2-7, with TRBD1 matching over 8 bases. There are 16 residues in the CDR3. CDR1 LGHNA and CDR2 YNFKEQ come from the germline V gene. After removal of 0 bases from V and 6 bases from J, the junction contained 10 bases not matched to a gene. The CDR3 DNA is TGTGCCAGCAGCCAAGAATCACAGGGGGGCGTTGGCGAGCAGTACTTC. This encodes CASSQESQGGVGEQYF.

This clone was detected once. The same CDR3 can be traced to other DNA sequences in this sample. V is TRBV18 and J is TRBJ2-7; 8 nucleotides line up with TRBD1. V was pared by 3 bases and J by 0 bases, with 4 bases of the junction left unmatched. The CDR3 has 15 residues. Germline assignment: CDR1 KGHSH and CDR2 LQKENI. CDR3 region: CASSPGTGLSYEQYF. Written as DNA, the CDR3 is TGTGCCAGCTCACCTGGGACAGGCCTCTCCTACGAGCAGTACTTC.

This clone was counted between two and nine times. The V call is TRBV29-1, the J call TRBJ2-7; TRBD2 agrees at 8 bases. The V gene end was trimmed by 3 bases and the J gene end by 0 bases; junction bases not matched to a gene: 4. The CDR3 consists of 14 residues. From germline, CDR1 is SQVTM and CDR2 ANQGSEA. The CDR3 coding sequence is TGCAGCGTTGACCACAGCGGGAGCTCCTACGAGCAGTACTTC. It specifies CSVDHSGSSYEQYF.

The genes are TRBV25-1 and TRBJ2-7, with D perhaps TRBD1 (5 bases). Germline values: CDR1 MGHDK, CDR2 SYGVNS. Trimming stripped 2 bases from V and 7 bases from J, with 18 bases between. The CDR3 totals 15 residues. CDR3: CASSEGAGSIREQYF. The CDR3 DNA is TGTGCCAGCAGTGAAGGGGCCGGGTCTATTCGGGAGCAGTACTTC.

The chain carries TRBV25-1 and TRBJ1-1; TRBD1 matches at 9 bases. V shed 5 bases and J 7 bases; nucleotides not matched to a gene: 8. The CDR3 totals 14 residues. Germline CDR1 is MGHDK and CDR2 is SYGVNS. The CDR3 DNA reads TGTGCCAGCAGTCCCTCACAGGGGGCGAGTGAAGCTTTCTTT. Translating gives CASSPSQGASEAFF.

The chain links TRBV11-3 to TRBJ2-7; the D is unclear. Germline CDR1 and CDR2: SGHNT and YENEEA. The CDR3 runs to 12 residues. V was trimmed by 5 bases and J by 0 bases, leaving 5 bases between them. The CDR3 here is CASSKSSYEQYF. For the CDR3, the DNA is TGTGCCAGCAGCAAAAGCTCCTACGAGCAGTACTTC. Full variable domain (missing parts from reference TRBV11-3 and TRBJ2-7): EAGVVQSPRYKIIEKKQPVAFWCNPISGHNTLYWYLQNLGQGPELLIRYENEEAVDDSQLPKDRFSAERLKGVDSTLKIQPAELGDSAVYLCASSKSSYEQYFGPGTRLTVT.

The CDR3 region has the DNA TGTGCCAGTAGTATAAGGCTAGCGGGAGGGGATGAGCAGTTCTTC. This sequence encodes CASSIRLAGGDEQFF. The J gene is TRBJ2-1, the V gene TRBV19; 12 nucleotides match TRBD2. This CDR3 comprises 15 residues. The V and J ends lost 2 bases and 8 bases, in that order; junction bases with no gene match: 4. Per germline, CDR1 LNHDA and CDR2 SQIVND (reference sequence).

V is TRBV7-8 and J is TRBJ2-3, with 9 bases identical to TRBD1. The CDR3 runs to 14 residues. V gave up 5 bases and J gave up 3 bases; unmatched junction bases: 3. Germline CDR1 reads SGHVS; CDR2 reads FQNEAQ. The CDR3 region is CASSRGTGTDTQYF. As DNA, the CDR3 is TGTGCCAGCAGCCGCGGGACAGGGACAGATACGCAGTATTTT.

On this clone: The sample has other DNA sequences that encode this CDR3 too. The chain combines TRBV9 with TRBJ2-5, with 12 bases lining up with TRBD2. CDR1 and CDR2 from the germline V gene are SGDLS and YYNGEE. V lost 0 bases to trimming and J lost 4 bases; unmatched junction nucleotides: 1. The CDR3 runs to 15 residues. CDR3 sequence (DNA): TGTGCCAGCAGCGTAGGACTAGCGGGAGCAGAGACCCAGTACTTC. Its protein is CASSVGLAGAETQYF. Drawing the rest from reference TRBV9 and TRBJ2-5, the complete variable domain is DSGVTQTPKHLITATGQRVTLRCSPRSGDLSVYWYQQSLDQGLQFLIQYYNGEERAKGNILERFSAQQFPDLHSELNLSSLELGDSALYFCASSVGLAGAETQYFGPGTRLLVL.

This chain uses TRBV14 with TRBJ2-7; maybe TRBD1 (5 bases). Germline-derived CDR1 and CDR2 are SGHDN and FVKESK. The CDR3 extends over 15 amino acids. The V and J ends lost 0 bases and 3 bases respectively, with 12 bases between them. In nucleotides, the CDR3 is TGTGCCAGCAGCCAAGAAATGGGGCCCCACTACGAGCAGTACTTC. As protein: CASSQEMGPHYEQYF.

The rearrangement uses TRBV6-5 and TRBJ2-7; 9 bases align to TRBD1. The CDR3 length is 13 residues. In germline, CDR1 is MNHEY, CDR2 SVGAGI. V shed 9 bases, J shed 3 bases, and the junction held 6 bases outside the gene matches. In DNA, the CDR3 is TGTGCCAGTACCGGGACAGGGTTCTACGAGCAGTACTTC. Translated: CASTGTGFYEQYF.

In its sample, this clone was seen once. This chain uses TRBV7-6 with TRBJ2-3, with D unresolved. The CDR3 has 15 amino acids. V gave up 0 bases and J gave up 1 base, with 8 bases separating them. Germline CDR1 SGHVS, CDR2 FNYEAQ. The CDR3 DNA reads TGTGCCAGCAGCTTAGCGCGAGTTGGCACAGATACGCAGTATTTT. It translates to CASSLARVGTDTQYF. Looking up the rest from reference TRBV7-6 and TRBJ2-3 gives the full variable domain: GAGVSQSPRYKVTKRGQDVALRCDPISGHVSLYWYRQALGQGPEFLTYFNYEAQQDKSGLPNDRFSAERPEGSISTLTIQRTEQRDSAMYRCASSLARVGTDTQYFGPGTRLTVL.

This chain uses TRBV20-1 with TRBJ2-2; D is unclear. V was shortened by 4 bases and J by 8 bases, with 8 bases between the two germline ends. Per germline, CDR1 DFQATT and CDR2 SNEGSKA (reference sequence). The length of the CDR3 is 11 residues. CDR3 coding DNA: TGCAGTGCTATGGAAGATGGGGAGCTGTTTTTT. Translated: CSAMEDGELFF.

The V and J genes are TRBV18 and TRBJ1-4, with a weak D call TRBD1 (5 bases). V was shortened by 2 bases and J by 7 bases, with 11 bases between the two germline ends. Germline V gene sequence: CDR1 KGHSH, CDR2 LQKENI. This CDR3 has 14 amino acids. The CDR3 DNA follows: TGTGCCAGCTCACCAGTTCGAGGGGTTGAAAAACTGTTTTTT. Protein sequence: CASSPVRGVEKLFF.